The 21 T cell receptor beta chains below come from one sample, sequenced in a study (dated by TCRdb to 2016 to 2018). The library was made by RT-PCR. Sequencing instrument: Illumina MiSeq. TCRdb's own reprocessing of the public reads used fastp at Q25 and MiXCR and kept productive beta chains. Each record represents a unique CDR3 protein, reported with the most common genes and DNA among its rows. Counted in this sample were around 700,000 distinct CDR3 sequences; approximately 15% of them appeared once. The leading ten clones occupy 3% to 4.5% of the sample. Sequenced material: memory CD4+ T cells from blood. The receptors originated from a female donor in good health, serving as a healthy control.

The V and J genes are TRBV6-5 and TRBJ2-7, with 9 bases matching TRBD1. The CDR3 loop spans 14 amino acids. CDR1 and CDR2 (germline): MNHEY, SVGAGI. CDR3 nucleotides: TGTGCTAGAGCCGGGACAGGGTCGACCTACGAGCAGTACTTC. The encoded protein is CARAGTGSTYEQYF.

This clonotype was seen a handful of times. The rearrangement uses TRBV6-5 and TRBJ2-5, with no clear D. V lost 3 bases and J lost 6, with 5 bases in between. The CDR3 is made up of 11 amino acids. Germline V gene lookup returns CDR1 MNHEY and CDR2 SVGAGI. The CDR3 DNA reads TGTGCCAGCAGTTATGCACAGACCCAGTACTTC. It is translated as CASSYAQTQYF.

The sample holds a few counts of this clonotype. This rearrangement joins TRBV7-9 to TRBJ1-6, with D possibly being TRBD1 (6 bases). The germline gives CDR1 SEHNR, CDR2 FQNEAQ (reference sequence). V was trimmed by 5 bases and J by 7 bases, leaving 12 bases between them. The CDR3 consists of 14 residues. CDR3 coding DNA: TGTGCCAGCAGCCAAACTACAGGGAATTCACCCCTCCACTTT. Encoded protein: CASSQTTGNSPLHF.

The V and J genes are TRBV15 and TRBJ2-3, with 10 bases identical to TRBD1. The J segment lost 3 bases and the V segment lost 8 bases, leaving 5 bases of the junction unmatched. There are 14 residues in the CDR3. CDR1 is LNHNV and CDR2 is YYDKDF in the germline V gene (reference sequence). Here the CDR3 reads CATYGTGATDTQYF. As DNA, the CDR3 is TGTGCCACCTACGGGACAGGGGCTACAGATACGCAGTATTTT. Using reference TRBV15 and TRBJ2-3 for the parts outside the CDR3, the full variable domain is DAMVIQNPRYQVTQFGKPVTLSCSQTLNHNVMYWYQQKSSQAPKLLFHYYDKDFNNEADTPDNFQSRRPNTSFCFLDIRSPGLGDTAMYLCATYGTGATDTQYFGPGTRLTVL.

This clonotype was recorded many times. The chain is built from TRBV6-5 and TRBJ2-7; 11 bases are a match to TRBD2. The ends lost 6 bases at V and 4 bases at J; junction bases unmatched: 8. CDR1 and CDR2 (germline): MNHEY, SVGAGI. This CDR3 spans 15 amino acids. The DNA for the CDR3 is TGTGCCAGCAGAGGATCCGGGACTAGCGGATACGAGCAGTACTTC. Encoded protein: CASRGSGTSGYEQYF.

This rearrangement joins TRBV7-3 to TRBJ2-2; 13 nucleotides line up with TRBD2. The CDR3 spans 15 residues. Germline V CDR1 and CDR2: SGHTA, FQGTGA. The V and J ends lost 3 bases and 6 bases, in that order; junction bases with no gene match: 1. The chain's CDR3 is CASSFTSGRAGELFF. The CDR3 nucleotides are TGTGCCAGCAGCTTTACTAGCGGGAGGGCCGGGGAGCTGTTTTTT.

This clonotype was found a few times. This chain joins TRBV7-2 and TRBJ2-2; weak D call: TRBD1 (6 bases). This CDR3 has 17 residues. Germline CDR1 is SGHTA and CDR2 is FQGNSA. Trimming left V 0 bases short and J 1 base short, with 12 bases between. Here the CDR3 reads CASSLARGTLNTGELFF. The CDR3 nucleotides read TGTGCCAGCAGCTTAGCTAGAGGGACACTGAACACCGGGGAGCTGTTTTTT.

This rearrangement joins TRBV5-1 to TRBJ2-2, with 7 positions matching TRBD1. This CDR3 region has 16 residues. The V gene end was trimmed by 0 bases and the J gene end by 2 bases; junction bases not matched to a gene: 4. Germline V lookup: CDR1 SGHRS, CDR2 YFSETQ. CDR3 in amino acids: CASSLGGTVNTGELFF. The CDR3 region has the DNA TGCGCCAGCAGCTTGGGTGGGACAGTAAACACCGGGGAGCTGTTTTTT.

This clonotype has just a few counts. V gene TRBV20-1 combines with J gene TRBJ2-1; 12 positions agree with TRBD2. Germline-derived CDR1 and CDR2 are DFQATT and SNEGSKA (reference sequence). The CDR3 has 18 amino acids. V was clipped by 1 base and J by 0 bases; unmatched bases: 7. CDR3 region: CSARVASGGVSSYNEQFF. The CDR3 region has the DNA TGCAGTGCTAGAGTGGCTAGCGGGGGGGTCAGCTCCTACAATGAGCAGTTCTTC.

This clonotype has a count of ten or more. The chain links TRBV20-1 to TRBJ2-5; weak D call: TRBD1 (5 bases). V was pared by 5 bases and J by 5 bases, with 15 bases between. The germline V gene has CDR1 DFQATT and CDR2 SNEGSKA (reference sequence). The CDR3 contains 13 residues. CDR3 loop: CSALTGARETQYF. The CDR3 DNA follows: TGCAGTGCTTTGACTGGGGCTCGGGAGACCCAGTACTTC.

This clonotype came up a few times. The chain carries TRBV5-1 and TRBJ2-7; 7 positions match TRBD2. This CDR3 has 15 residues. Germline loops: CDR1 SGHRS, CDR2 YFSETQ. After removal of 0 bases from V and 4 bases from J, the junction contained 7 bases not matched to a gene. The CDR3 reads CASSLGAREVYEQYF. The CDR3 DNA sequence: TGCGCCAGCAGCTTGGGAGCTCGGGAGGTGTACGAGCAGTACTTC. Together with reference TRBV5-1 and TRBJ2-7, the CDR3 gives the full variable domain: KAGVTQTPRYLIKTRGQQVTLSCSPISGHRSVSWYQQTPGQGLQFLFEYFSETQRNKGNFPGRFSGRQFSNSRSEMNVSTLELGDSALYLCASSLGAREVYEQYFGPGTRLTVT.

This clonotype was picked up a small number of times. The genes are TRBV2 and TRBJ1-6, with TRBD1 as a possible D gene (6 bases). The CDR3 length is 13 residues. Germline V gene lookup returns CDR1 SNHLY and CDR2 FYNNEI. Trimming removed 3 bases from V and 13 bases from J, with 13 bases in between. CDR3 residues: CASSDRGIHPLHF. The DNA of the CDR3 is TGTGCCAGCAGTGACAGGGGAATTCACCCCCTCCACTTT.

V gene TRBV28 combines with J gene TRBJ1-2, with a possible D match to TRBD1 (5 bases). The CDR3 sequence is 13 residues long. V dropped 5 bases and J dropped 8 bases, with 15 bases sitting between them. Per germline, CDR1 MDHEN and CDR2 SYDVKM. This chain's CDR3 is CASSPGGGWGYTF. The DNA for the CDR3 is TGTGCCAGCAGTCCTGGGGGGGGATGGGGCTACACCTTC.

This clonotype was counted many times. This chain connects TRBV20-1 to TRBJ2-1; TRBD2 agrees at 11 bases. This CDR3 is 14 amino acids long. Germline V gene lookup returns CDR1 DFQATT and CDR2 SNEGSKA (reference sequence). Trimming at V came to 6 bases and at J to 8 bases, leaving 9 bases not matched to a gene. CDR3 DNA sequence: TGCAGTGCGCTACTAGCGGGAGTTTTCGATGAGCAGTTCTTC. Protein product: CSALLAGVFDEQFF.

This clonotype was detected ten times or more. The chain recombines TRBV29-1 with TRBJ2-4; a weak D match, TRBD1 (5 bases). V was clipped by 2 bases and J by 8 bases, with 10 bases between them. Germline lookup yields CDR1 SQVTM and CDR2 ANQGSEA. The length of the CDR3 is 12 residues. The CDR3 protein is CSVEQGGDIQYF. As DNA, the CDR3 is TGCAGCGTTGAACAGGGTGGCGACATTCAGTACTTC. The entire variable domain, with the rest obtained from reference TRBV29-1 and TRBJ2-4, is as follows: SAVISQKPSRDICQRGTSLTIQCQVDSQVTMMFWYRQQPGQSLTLIATANQGSEATYESGFVIDKFPISRPNLTFSTLTVSNMSPEDSSIYLCSVEQGGDIQYFGAGTRLSVL.

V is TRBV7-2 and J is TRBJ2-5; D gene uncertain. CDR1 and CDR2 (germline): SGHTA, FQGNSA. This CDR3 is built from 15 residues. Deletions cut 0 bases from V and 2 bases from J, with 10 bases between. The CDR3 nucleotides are TGTGCCAGCAGCTTAGCTTTCGGAGCACAAGAGACCCAGTACTTC. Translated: CASSLAFGAQETQYF. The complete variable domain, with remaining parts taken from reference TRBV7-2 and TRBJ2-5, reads GAGVSQSPSNKVTEKGKDVELRCDPISGHTALYWYRQSLGQGLEFLIYFQGNSAPDKSGLPSDRFSAERTGGSVSTLTIQRTQQEDSAVYLCASSLAFGAQETQYFGPGTRLLVL.

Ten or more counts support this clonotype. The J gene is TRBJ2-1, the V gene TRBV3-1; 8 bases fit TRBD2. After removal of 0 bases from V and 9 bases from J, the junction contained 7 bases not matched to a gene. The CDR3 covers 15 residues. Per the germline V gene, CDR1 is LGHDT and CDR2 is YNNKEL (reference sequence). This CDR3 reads CASSQEVGLVGEQFF. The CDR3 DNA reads TGTGCCAGCAGCCAAGAGGTGGGACTAGTTGGTGAGCAGTTCTTC.

This CDR3 is CASSGHDRGFEDEQFF. Written as DNA, the CDR3 is TGTGCCAGCAGCGGGCATGACAGGGGCTTTGAGGATGAGCAGTTCTTC. The rearrangement joins TRBV5-5 to TRBJ2-1; 8 bases align to TRBD1. The CDR3 spans 16 residues. Per germline, CDR1 SGHKS and CDR2 YYEKEE (reference sequence). V was clipped by 4 bases and J by 8 bases; unmatched bases: 14.

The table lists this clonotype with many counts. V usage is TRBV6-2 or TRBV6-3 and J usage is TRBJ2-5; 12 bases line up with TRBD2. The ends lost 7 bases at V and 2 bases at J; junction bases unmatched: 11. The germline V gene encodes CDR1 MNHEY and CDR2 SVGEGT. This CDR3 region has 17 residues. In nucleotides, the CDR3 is TGTGCCAGCAACAACCTTCGCGGACTAGCGGGGCAAGAGACCCAGTACTTC. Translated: CASNNLRGLAGQETQYF.

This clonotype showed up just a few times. In DNA, the CDR3 is TGTGCCATCAACACAGGTCTGCGCACAGATACGCAGTATTTT. Its protein product is CAINTGLRTDTQYF. V is TRBV10-3 and J is TRBJ2-3, with a tentative D call TRBD1 (5 bases). Trimming took off 7 bases at V and 1 base at J, with 12 bases between the two ends. The CDR3 is 14 residues long. CDR1 and CDR2 (germline): ENHRY, SYGVKD.

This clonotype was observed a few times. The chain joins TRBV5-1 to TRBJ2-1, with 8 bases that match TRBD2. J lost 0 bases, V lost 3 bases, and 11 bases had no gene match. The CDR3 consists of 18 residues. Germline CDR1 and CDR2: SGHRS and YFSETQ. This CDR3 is CASSSPPGSGSSYNEQFF. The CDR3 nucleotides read TGCGCCAGCAGCTCCCCCCCGGGCAGCGGGAGCTCCTACAATGAGCAGTTCTTC.